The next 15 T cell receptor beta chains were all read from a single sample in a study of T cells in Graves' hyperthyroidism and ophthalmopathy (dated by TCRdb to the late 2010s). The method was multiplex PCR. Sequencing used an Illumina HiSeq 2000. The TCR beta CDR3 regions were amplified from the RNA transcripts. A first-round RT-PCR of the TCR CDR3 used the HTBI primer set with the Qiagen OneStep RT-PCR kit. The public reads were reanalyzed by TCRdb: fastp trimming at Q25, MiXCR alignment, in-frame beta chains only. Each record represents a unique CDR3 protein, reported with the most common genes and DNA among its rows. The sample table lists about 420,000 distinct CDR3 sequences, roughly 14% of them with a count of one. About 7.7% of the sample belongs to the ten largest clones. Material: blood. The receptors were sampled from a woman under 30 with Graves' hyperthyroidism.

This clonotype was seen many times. In DNA form, the CDR3 reads TGCGCCAGCAGCTTTCGGGTGGGTAGCTCCTACAATGAGCAGTTCTTC. As protein: CASSFRVGSSYNEQFF. The chain combines TRBV5-1 with TRBJ2-1; no clear D. Trimming left V 2 bases short and J 0 bases short, with 12 bases between. The germline V gene has CDR1 SGHRS and CDR2 YFSETQ. The CDR3 runs to 16 residues.

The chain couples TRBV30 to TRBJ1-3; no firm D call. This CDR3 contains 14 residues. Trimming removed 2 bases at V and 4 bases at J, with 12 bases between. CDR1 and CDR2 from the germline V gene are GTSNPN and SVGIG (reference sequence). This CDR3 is CAWSRGAYGNTIYF. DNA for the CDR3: TGTGCCTGGAGTCGAGGTGCTTACGGAAACACCATATATTTT.

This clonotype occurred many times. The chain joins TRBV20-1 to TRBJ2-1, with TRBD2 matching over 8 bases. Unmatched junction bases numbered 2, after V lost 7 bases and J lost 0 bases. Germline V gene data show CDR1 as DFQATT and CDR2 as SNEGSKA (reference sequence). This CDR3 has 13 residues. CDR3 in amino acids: CSVAGSSYNEQFF. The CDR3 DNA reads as TGCAGTGTAGCGGGATCCTCCTACAATGAGCAGTTCTTC.

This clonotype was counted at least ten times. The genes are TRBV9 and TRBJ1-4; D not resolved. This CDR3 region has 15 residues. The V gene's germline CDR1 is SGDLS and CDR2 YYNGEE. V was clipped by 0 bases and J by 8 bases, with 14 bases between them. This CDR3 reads CASSVGSGVPEKLFF. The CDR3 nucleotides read TGTGCCAGCAGCGTAGGCTCTGGGGTTCCCGAAAAACTGTTTTTT.

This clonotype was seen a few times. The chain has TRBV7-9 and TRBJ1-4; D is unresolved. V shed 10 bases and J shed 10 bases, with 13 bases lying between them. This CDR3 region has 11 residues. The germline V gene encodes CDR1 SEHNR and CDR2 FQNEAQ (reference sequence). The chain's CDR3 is CATPKEGKLFF. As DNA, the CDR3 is TGTGCCACACCGAAGGAGGGAAAACTGTTTTTT. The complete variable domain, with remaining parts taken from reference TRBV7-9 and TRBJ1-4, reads DTGVSQNPRHKITKRGQNVTFRCDPISEHNRLYWYRQTLGQGPEFLTYFQNEAQLEKSRLLSDRFSAERPKGSFSTLEIQRTEQGDSAMYLCATPKEGKLFFGSGTQLSVL.

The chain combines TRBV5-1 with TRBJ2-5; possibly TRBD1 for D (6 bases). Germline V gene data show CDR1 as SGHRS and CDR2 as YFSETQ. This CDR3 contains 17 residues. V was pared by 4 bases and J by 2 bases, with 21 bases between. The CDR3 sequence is CASSLEPPGAFQETQYF. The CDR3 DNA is TGCGCCAGCAGCCTAGAACCTCCAGGGGCGTTTCAAGAGACCCAGTACTTC.

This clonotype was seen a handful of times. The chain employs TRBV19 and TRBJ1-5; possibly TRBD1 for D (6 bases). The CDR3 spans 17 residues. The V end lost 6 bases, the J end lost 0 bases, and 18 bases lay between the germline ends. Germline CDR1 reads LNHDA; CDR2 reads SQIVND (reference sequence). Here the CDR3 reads CASSVRTATDSNQPQHF. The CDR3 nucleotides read TGTGCCAGTAGCGTCCGGACAGCTACCGATAGCAATCAGCCCCAGCATTTT.

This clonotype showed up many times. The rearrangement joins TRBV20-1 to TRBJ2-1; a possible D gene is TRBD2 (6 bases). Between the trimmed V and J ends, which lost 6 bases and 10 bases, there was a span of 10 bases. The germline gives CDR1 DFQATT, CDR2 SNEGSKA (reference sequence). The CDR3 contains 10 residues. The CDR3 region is CSAGSEEQFF. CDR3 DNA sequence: TGCAGTGCCGGGAGTGAGGAGCAGTTCTTC.

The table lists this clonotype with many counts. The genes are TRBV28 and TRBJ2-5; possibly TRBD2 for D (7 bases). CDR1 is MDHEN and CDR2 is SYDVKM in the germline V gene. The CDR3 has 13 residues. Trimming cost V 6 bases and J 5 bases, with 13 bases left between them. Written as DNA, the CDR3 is TGTGCCAGCAGGGGGGGGGCTCTGGAGACCCAGTACTTC. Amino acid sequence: CASRGGALETQYF.

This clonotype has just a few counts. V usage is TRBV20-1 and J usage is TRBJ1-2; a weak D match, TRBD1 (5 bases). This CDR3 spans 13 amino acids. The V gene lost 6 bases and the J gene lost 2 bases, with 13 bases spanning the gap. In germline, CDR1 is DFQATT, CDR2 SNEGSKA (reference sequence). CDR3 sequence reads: CSASSSGNYGYTF. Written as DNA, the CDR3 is TGCAGTGCAAGCAGCTCAGGGAACTATGGCTACACCTTC.

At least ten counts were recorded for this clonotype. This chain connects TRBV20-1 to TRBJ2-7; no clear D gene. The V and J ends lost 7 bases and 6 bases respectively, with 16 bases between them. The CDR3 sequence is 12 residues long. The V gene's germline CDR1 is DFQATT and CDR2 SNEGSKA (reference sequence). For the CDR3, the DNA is TGCAGTGTCCAGTTCATGGTCGGCGAGCAGTACTTC. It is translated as CSVQFMVGEQYF.

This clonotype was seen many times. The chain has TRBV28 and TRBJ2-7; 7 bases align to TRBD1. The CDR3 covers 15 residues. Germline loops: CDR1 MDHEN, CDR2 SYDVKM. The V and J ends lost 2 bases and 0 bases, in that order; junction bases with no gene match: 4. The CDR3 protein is CASSLQTGNSYEQYF. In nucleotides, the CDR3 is TGTGCCAGCAGTTTACAGACAGGGAACTCCTACGAGCAGTACTTC.

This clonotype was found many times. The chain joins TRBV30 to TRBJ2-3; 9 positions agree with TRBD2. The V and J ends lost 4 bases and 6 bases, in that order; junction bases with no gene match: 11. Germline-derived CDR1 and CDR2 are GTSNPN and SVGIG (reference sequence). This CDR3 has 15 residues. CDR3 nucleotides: TGTGCCTGGAACGGGGAAGGCGGGAGGGCCGATACGCAGTATTTT. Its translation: CAWNGEGGRADTQYF.

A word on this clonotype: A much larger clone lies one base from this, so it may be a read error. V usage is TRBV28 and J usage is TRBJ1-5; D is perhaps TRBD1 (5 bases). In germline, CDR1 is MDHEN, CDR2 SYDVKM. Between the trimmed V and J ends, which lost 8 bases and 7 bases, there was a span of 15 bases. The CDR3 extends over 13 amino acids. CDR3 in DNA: TGTGCCAGCGGTTATGCAGGGAGGCAGCCCCAGCATTTT. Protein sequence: CASGYAGRQPQHF.

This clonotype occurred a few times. The CDR3 sequence is CASSPRGSGNEQFF. The CDR3 DNA is TGTGCCAGCAGCCCTCGGGGGTCAGGGAATGAGCAGTTCTTC. The V gene is TRBV12-3 or TRBV12-4, the J gene TRBJ2-1; tentative D call: TRBD2 (6 bases). The length of the CDR3 is 14 residues. Trimming took off 6 bases at V and 7 bases at J, with 16 bases between the two ends.